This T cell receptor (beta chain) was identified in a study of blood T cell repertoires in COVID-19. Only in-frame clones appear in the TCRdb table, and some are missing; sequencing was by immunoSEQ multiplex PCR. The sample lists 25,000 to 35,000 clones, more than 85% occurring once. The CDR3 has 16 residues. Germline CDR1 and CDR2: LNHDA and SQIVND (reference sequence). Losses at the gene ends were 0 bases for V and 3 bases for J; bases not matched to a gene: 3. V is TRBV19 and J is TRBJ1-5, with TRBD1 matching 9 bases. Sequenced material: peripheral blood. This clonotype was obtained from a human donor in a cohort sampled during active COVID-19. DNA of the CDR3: TGTGCCAGTAGTATAGACGGGACAGGGTACAATCAGCCCCAGCATTTT. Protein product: CASSIDGTGYNQPQHF.